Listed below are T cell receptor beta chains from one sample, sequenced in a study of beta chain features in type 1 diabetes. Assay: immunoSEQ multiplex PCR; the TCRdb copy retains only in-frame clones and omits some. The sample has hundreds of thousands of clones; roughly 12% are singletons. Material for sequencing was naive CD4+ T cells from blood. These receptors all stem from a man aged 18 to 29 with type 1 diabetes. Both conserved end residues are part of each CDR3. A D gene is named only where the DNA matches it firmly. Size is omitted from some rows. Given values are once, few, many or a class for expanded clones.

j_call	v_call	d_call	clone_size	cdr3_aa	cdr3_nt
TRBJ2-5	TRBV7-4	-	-	CASSWFLRLGETQYF	TGTGCCAGCAGCTGGTTCCTCAGGCTTGGAGAGACCCAGTACTTC
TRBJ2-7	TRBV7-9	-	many	CASSPRRDEQYF	TGTGCCAGCAGCCCTCGTCGGGACGAGCAGTACTTC
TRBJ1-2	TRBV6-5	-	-	CASSYSWASNYGYTF	TGTGCCAGCAGTTACTCATGGGCATCCAACTATGGCTACACCTTC
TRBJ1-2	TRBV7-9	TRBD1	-	CASSYSSLRTGATNYGYTF	TGTGCCAGCAGCTACTCATCCCTTAGGACAGGGGCCACTAACTATGGCTACACCTTC
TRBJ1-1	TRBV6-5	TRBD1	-	CASSYSGGQGTEAFF	TGTGCCAGCAGTTACTCGGGGGGACAGGGCACTGAAGCTTTCTTT
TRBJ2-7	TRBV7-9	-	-	CASSSYYRVGEDEQYF	TGTGCCAGCAGCTCATATTATAGGGTAGGTGAGGACGAGCAGTACTTC
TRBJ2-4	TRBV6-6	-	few	CASSMITGNIQYF	TGTGCCAGCAGTATGATAACCGGGAACATTCAGTACTTC
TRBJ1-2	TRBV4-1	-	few	CASSPRGDLYGYTF	TGCGCCAGCAGCCCCCGTGGGGACCTCTATGGCTACACCTTC
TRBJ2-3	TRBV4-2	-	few	CASSHLPQQGGMADTQYF	TGTGCCAGCAGCCATCTTCCACAGCAGGGTGGAATGGCAGATACGCAGTATTTT
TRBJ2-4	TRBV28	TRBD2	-	CASSSWTSGDLAKNIQYF	TGTGCCAGCAGTTCCTGGACTAGCGGGGATTTAGCCAAAAACATTCAGTACTTC
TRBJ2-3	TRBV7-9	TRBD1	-	CASSLATGEADTQYF	TGTGCCAGCAGCTTGGCGACAGGGGAGGCAGATACGCAGTATTTT
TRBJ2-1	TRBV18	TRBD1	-	CASSGGEYNEQFF	TGTGCCAGTTCAGGGGGCGAGTACAATGAGCAGTTCTTC
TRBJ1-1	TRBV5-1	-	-	CASTFGFGPNTEAFF	TGCGCCAGCACCTTTGGATTCGGACCCAACACTGAAGCTTTCTTT
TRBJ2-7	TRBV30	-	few	CAWSGRRPLLPYEQYF	TGTGCCTGGAGTGGACGGAGGCCTCTCCTACCCTACGAGCAGTACTTC
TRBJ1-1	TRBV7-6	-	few	CASSLTGNTEAFF	TGTGCCAGCAGCTTGACAGGGAACACTGAAGCTTTCTTT
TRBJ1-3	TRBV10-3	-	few	CAISSETGNTIYF	TGTGCCATCAGTTCTGAAACTGGAAACACCATATATTTT
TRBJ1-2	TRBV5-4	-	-	CASSSRWANYGYTF	TGTGCCAGCAGCTCGAGGTGGGCTAACTATGGCTACACCTTC
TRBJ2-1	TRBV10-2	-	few	CASTLSTGGNEQFF	TGCGCCAGCACCCTCTCGACAGGAGGGAATGAGCAGTTCTTC
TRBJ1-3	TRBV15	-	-	CATSRVQDTFSGNTIYF	TGTGCCACCAGCAGAGTCCAGGACACGTTCTCTGGAAACACCATATATTTT
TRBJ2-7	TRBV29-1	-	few	CSVEDTGLAEQYF	TGCAGCGTTGAGGATACGGGACTTGCCGAGCAGTACTTC
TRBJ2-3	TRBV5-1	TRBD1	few	CASSSGPGTGSDTQYF	TGCGCCAGCAGCTCCGGCCCCGGGACAGGGTCAGATACGCAGTATTTT
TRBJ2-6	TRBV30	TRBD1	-	CAWSVSKWRTGDSGANVLTF	TGTGCCTGGAGTGTATCAAAATGGAGGACAGGAGACTCTGGGGCCAACGTCCTGACTTTC
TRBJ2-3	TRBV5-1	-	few	CASSLAGDTQYF	TGCGCCAGCAGCTTGGCCGGAGATACGCAGTATTTT
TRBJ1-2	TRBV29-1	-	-	CSAREGNNYGYTF	TGCAGCGCCCGAGAGGGGAATAACTATGGCTACACCTTC
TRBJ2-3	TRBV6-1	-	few	CASSEQGGPDTQYF	TGTGCCAGCAGTGAACAGGGAGGCCCAGATACGCAGTATTTT
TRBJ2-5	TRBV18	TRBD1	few	CASSPTSTGSQETQYF	TGTGCCAGCTCACCTACCTCGACAGGGTCGCAAGAGACCCAGTACTTC
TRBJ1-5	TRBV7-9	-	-	CASSPQGQVGQPQHF	TGTGCCAGCAGCCCCCAGGGACAAGTTGGTCAGCCCCAGCATTTT
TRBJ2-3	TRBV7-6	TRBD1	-	CASSSSTGGGTDTQYF	TGTGCCAGCAGCTCCTCGACAGGGGGCGGGACAGATACGCAGTATTTT
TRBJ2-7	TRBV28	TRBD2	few	CASGLAGAASYEQYF	TGTGCCAGTGGACTAGCGGGGGCTGCTTCCTACGAGCAGTACTTC
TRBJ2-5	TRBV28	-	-	CASRTTRGLRETQYF	TGTGCCAGCAGAACCACGAGGGGCCTAAGAGAGACCCAGTACTTC
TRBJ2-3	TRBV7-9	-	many	CASSFGGTDTQYF	TGTGCCAGCAGCTTTGGGGGCACAGATACGCAGTATTTT
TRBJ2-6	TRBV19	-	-	CASSTSGVSSGANVLTF	TGTGCCAGTAGTACCTCAGGGGTTTCTTCTGGGGCCAACGTCCTGACTTTC
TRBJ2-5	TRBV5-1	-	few	CASSNSQETQYF	TGCGCCAGCAGCAATAGCCAAGAGACCCAGTACTTC
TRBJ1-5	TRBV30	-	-	CAWSVGDITPNQPQHF	TGTGCCTGGAGTGTGGGAGACATAACTCCAAATCAGCCCCAGCATTTT
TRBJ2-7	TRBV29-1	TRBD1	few	CSVEVGTGAYEQYF	TGCAGCGTTGAAGTTGGGACAGGGGCCTACGAGCAGTACTTC
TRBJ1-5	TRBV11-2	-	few	CASSLGQNNQPQHF	TGTGCCAGCAGCTTAGGGCAGAACAATCAGCCCCAGCATTTT
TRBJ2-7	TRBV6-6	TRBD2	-	CASSASGGVYEQYF	TGTGCCAGCAGCGCAAGCGGGGGGGTCTACGAGCAGTACTTC
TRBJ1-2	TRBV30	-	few	CAWTLKANYGYTF	TGTGCCTGGACCCTCAAGGCTAACTATGGCTACACCTTC
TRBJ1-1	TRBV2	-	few	CASSARVEAFF	TGTGCCAGCAGTGCACGGGTTGAAGCTTTCTTT
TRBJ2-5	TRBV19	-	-	CASSIVVGYQETQYF	TGTGCCAGTAGTATCGTCGTAGGGTACCAAGAGACCCAGTACTTC
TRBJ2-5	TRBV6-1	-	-	CASRNLTETQYF	TGTGCCAGCAGAAACCTTACAGAGACCCAGTACTTC
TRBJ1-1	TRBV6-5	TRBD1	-	CASRPDRDSEAFF	TGTGCCAGCAGGCCCGACAGGGATTCTGAAGCTTTCTTT
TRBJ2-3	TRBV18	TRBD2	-	CASSVAGGTDTQYF	TGTGCCAGCTCAGTAGCGGGGGGCACAGATACGCAGTATTTT
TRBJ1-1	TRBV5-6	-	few	CASSVVSGTEAFF	TGTGCCAGCAGCGTTGTCTCTGGCACTGAAGCTTTCTTT
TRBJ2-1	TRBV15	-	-	CATSSPGLAKFF	TGTGCCACCAGCAGCCCCGGCCTAGCGAAGTTCTTC
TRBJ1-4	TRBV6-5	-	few	CASMAPGGGKLFF	TGTGCCAGCATGGCACCAGGCGGCGGAAAACTGTTTTTT
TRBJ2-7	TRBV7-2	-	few	CASSVTGLSYEQYF	TGTGCCAGCAGCGTCACAGGGTTGTCCTACGAGCAGTACTTC
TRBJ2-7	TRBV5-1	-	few	CASSQNYEQYF	TGCGCCAGCAGCCAGAACTACGAGCAGTACTTC